A single sample is the source of the 19 T cell receptor beta chains below, sequenced in a study of regulatory T cells in long-lasting Graves disease. The time point: newly diagnosed GD, antithyroid drugs for less than 3 months. Extracted PBMC RNA gave rise to the TCR library. Through Arm-PCR of CDR3 regions and iRepertoire HTBI primers, TCR beta libraries were built. Using its own MiXCR run on the multiplex PCR reads, TCRdb lists one record per CDR3 protein. The table includes more than 400,000 distinct CDR3 sequences, 15% to 20% detected once. These data were also filed under a second study, of T cells in Graves' hyperthyroidism and ophthalmopathy.

The sample in question was peripheral blood mononuclear cells (PBMCs), obtained at new diagnosis, from a patient treated with antithyroid drugs. The receptor source for this set is a woman in her twenties or thirties with Graves disease.

This clonotype was seen a few times. The chain uses TRBV4-1 and TRBJ1-5; D unresolved. The germline CDR1 and CDR2 sequences are MGHRA and YSYEKL. The CDR3 length is 14 residues. V was shortened by 1 base and J by 5 bases, with 9 bases between the two germline ends. CDR3 sequence (DNA): TGCGCCAGCAGCCAAGTCCACTCTTATCAGCCCCAGCATTTT. This translates into CASSQVHSYQPQHF.

There are many counts of this clonotype. V is TRBV7-9 and J is TRBJ1-5; possibly TRBD1 for D (6 bases). CDR3 size: 15 residues. The germline V gene has CDR1 SEHNR and CDR2 FQNEAQ (reference sequence). Trimming removed 4 bases from V and 5 bases from J, with 15 bases in between. The CDR3 sequence is CASSSTRGSDQPQHF. The CDR3 bases are TGTGCCAGCAGCTCGACCAGGGGATCGGATCAGCCCCAGCATTTT. The complete variable domain, with remaining parts taken from reference TRBV7-9 and TRBJ1-5, reads DTGVSQNPRHKITKRGQNVTFRCDPISEHNRLYWYRQTLGQGPEFLTYFQNEAQLEKSRLLSDRFSAERPKGSFSTLEIQRTEQGDSAMYLCASSSTRGSDQPQHFGDGTRLSIL.

This clonotype was counted many times. V usage is TRBV11-3 and J usage is TRBJ1-1; no reliable D call. Trimming stripped 0 bases from V and 3 bases from J, with 5 bases between. Germline CDR1 and CDR2: SGHNT and YENEEA. The CDR3 sequence is 13 residues long. This CDR3 is CASSLERDTEAFF. The DNA for the CDR3 is TGTGCCAGCAGCTTAGAACGGGACACTGAAGCTTTCTTT.

This clonotype was detected ten times or more. This chain uses TRBV28 with TRBJ1-2; TRBD1 matches at 10 bases. This CDR3 is 14 amino acids long. Germline trimming cut 5 bases from V and 7 bases from J; bases unmatched to any gene: 7. Germline lookup yields CDR1 MDHEN and CDR2 SYDVKM. The CDR3 spells CASSLATGGSGYTF. DNA for the CDR3: TGTGCCAGCAGTCTCGCGACAGGGGGCAGTGGCTACACCTTC.

This clonotype was counted many times. The genes are TRBV6-9 and TRBJ2-4; TRBD2 aligns across 8 bases. The J segment lost 9 bases and the V segment lost 2 bases, leaving 15 bases of the junction unmatched. Germline CDR1 and CDR2: MNHGY and SVAAGI. The length of the CDR3 is 17 residues. CDR3 loop: CASSYQLPGGGRRIQYF. The CDR3 bases are TGTGCCAGCAGTTATCAACTACCGGGAGGGGGGCGACGCATTCAGTACTTC.

With respect to this clonotype: This sequence may be a read error, since a much larger clone differs from it by one base. The chain links TRBV15 to TRBJ1-2; 7 nucleotides match TRBD1. The ends lost 2 bases at V and 1 base at J; junction bases unmatched: 7. The CDR3 runs to 16 residues. Germline CDR1 LNHNV, CDR2 YYDKDF (reference sequence). As DNA, the CDR3 is TGTGCCACCAGCAGACCGAGACAGGGATTTAACTATGGCTACACCTTC. This gives the protein CATSRPRQGFNYGYTF. The full variable domain, in which reference TRBV15 and TRBJ1-2 provide the parts outside the CDR3, is DAMVIQNPRYQVTQFGKPVTLSCSQTLNHNVMYWYQQKSSQAPKLLFHYYDKDFNNEADTPDNFQSRRPNTSFCFLDIRSPGLGDTAMYLCATSRPRQGFNYGYTFGSGTRLTVV.

This clonotype has at least ten counts. The chain combines TRBV11-2 with TRBJ2-2, with 7 bases fitting TRBD2. There are 17 residues in the CDR3. The V gene's germline CDR1 is SGHAT and CDR2 FQNNGV. J was trimmed by 0 bases and V by 2 bases; bases with no gene match: 6. CDR3 coding DNA: TGTGCCAGCAGCTTAAACCCTAGCGGTACGAACACCGGGGAGCTGTTTTTT. This translates into CASSLNPSGTNTGELFF.

This clonotype has a count of ten or more. The rearrangement uses TRBV27 and TRBJ2-5, with D unresolved. Between the trimmed V and J ends, which lost 2 bases and 4 bases, there was a span of 8 bases. CDR1 and CDR2 (germline): MNHEY, SMNVEV (reference sequence). This CDR3 has 13 residues. The CDR3 region is CASSLRVGETQYF. The CDR3 DNA reads TGTGCCAGCAGTTTAAGAGTGGGAGAGACCCAGTACTTC.

This clonotype was seen at least ten times. The rearrangement uses TRBV7-2 and TRBJ2-5; the match to TRBD2 covers 10 bases. Losses at the gene ends were 1 base for V and 4 bases for J; bases not matched to a gene: 6. Germline CDR1 is SGHTA and CDR2 is FQGNSA. The CDR3 has 16 residues. The CDR3 is CASSLVRLAGAETQYF. CDR3 bases: TGTGCCAGCAGCTTAGTCCGGCTAGCGGGAGCAGAGACCCAGTACTTC.

The chain uses TRBV7-9 and TRBJ1-1; the match to TRBD1 covers 7 bases. The trim removed 5 bases at V and 4 bases at J, leaving 7 bases unmatched. Germline V gives CDR1 SEHNR, CDR2 FQNEAQ (reference sequence). There are 14 residues in the CDR3. The DNA of the CDR3 is TGTGCCAGCAGCGTCCATACAGGGGTCACTGAAGCTTTCTTT. Translation: CASSVHTGVTEAFF.

The genes are TRBV28 and TRBJ2-7; maybe TRBD1 (6 bases). CDR3 size: 17 residues. V was shortened by 6 bases and J by 0 bases, with 21 bases between the two germline ends. CDR1 is MDHEN, CDR2 SYDVKM, per germline. The CDR3 DNA reads TGTGCCAGCAGCTCTCTCCCCGGGACAACCACCTCCTACGAGCAGTACTTC. Its protein product is CASSSLPGTTTSYEQYF.

A single count supports this clonotype. The chain combines TRBV28 with TRBJ2-7; D call uncertain. The V end lost 3 bases, the J end lost 1 base, and 13 bases lay between the germline ends. Germline CDR1 is MDHEN and CDR2 is SYDVKM. There are 15 residues in the CDR3. The CDR3 DNA reads TGTGCCAGCAGTTTCGGGCCAGCCTTGTCCTACGAGCAGTACTTC. Its protein is CASSFGPALSYEQYF.

Worth noting for this clonotype: This likely stems from a read error, as it lies one base from a far larger clone. This rearrangement joins TRBV7-2 to TRBJ2-5; D not resolved. Germline V gene data show CDR1 as SGHTA and CDR2 as FQGNSA. The CDR3 extends over 15 amino acids. This chain's CDR3 is CASSLPAGLDNEQCF. The CDR3, as DNA: TGTGCCAGCAGCTTACCGGCCGGGCTAGACAATGAGCAGTGCTTC.

This clonotype was counted between two and nine times. A read error may be the cause here, since a much bigger clone is one base away. The rearrangement links TRBV11-3 to TRBJ2-1; no reliable D call. The V and J ends lost 5 bases and 2 bases respectively, with 7 bases between them. Germline V gene sequence: CDR1 SGHNT, CDR2 YENEEA. This CDR3 comprises 13 residues. The CDR3 is CASSPTTYNEQFF. The DNA of the CDR3 is TGTGCCAGCAGCCCGACCACCTACAATGAGCAGTTCTTC.

This clonotype is a singleton in its sample. The V gene is TRBV7-9, the J gene TRBJ2-7; 11 nucleotides agree with TRBD2. Trimming took 0 bases from V and 4 from J; bases not matched to a gene: 5. This CDR3 has 16 residues. Germline V gene lookup returns CDR1 SEHNR and CDR2 FQNEAQ (reference sequence). In DNA form, the CDR3 reads TGTGCCAGCAGCTTAGCCCCGGGACTAGCGGAGTACGAGCAGTACTTC. This translates into CASSLAPGLAEYEQYF.

The CDR3 sequence: CASSRRTSGRRAYEQYF. The CDR3 DNA sequence: TGTGCCAGCAGCCGGCGGACTAGCGGGAGGAGGGCCTACGAGCAGTACTTC. The gene calls are TRBV7-9 and TRBJ2-7; 14 bases line up with TRBD2. V dropped 5 bases and J dropped 2; count of bases not matched to a gene: 8. The CDR3 is made up of 17 amino acids. CDR1 and CDR2 from the germline V gene are SEHNR and FQNEAQ (reference sequence). The variable domain in full, completed from reference TRBV7-9 and TRBJ2-7, reads DTGVSQNPRHKITKRGQNVTFRCDPISEHNRLYWYRQTLGQGPEFLTYFQNEAQLEKSRLLSDRFSAERPKGSFSTLEIQRTEQGDSAMYLCASSRRTSGRRAYEQYFGPGTRLTVT.

This clonotype was recorded many times. The gene calls are TRBV9 and TRBJ2-1, with 9 bases identical to TRBD2. This CDR3 has 16 amino acids. Germline assignment: CDR1 SGDLS and CDR2 YYNGEE. The junction had 9 bases not matched to a gene; V was cut back by 4 bases and J by 4 bases. Here the CDR3 reads CASSPPGTSRYNEQFF. CDR3 nucleotide sequence: TGTGCCAGCAGCCCCCCCGGGACTAGCAGATACAATGAGCAGTTCTTC.

This clonotype was detected ten times or more. The V gene is TRBV19, the J gene TRBJ2-3, with 12 bases aligning to TRBD2. CDR3 length: 17 residues. Germline V gene lookup returns CDR1 LNHDA and CDR2 SQIVND (reference sequence). Losses at the gene ends were 5 bases for V and 0 bases for J; bases not matched to a gene: 6. The chain's CDR3 is CASSGRTSGTSTDTQYF. In DNA form, the CDR3 reads TGTGCCAGTAGTGGAAGGACTAGCGGGACCAGCACAGATACGCAGTATTTT.

This clonotype came up many times. The rearrangement joins TRBV9 to TRBJ1-1, with D possibly TRBD1 on 5 matching bases. This CDR3 comprises 15 residues. The ends were cut back, 0 bases at V and 0 bases at J, with 9 bases in the middle. CDR1 SGDLS and CDR2 YYNGEE come from the germline V gene. The CDR3 nucleotides read TGTGCCAGCAGCGTAGGAGGGGCCCTGAACACTGAAGCTTTCTTT. Translated, it gives CASSVGGALNTEAFF.